This record concerns one T cell receptor beta chain sequence. The CDR3 runs to 15 residues. Germline CDR1 reads MNHEY; CDR2 reads SVGAGI. V was cut by 6 bases and J by 2 bases, with 17 bases left in between. The data stem from a study of pediatric ulcerative colitis. Each sample received Survey-level depth of up to 500,000 reads. Measured with immunoSEQ multiplex PCR; TCRdb has only the in-frame clones, and not every one. The sample consists of about 64,000 clones, roughly nine tenths of them appearing once. The chain carries TRBV6-5 and TRBJ2-7; D may be TRBD2 (6 bases). The receptor was isolated from a boy younger than 18 with severe ulcerative colitis. Sequenced material: blood. The CDR3 DNA is TGTGCCAGCAGCCAAGTCGCTAGCGCGGCCTACGAGCAGTACTTC. It translates to CASSQVASAAYEQYF.